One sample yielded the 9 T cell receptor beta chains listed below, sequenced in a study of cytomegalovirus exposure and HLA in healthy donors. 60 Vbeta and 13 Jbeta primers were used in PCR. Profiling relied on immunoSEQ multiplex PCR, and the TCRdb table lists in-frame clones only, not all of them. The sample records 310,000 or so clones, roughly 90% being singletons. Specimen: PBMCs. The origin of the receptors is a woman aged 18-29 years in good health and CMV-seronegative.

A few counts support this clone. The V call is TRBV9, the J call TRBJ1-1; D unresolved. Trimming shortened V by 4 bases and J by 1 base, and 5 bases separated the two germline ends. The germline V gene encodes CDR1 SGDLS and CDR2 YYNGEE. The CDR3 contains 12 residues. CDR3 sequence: CASSPWNTEAFF. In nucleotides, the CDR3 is TGTGCCAGCAGCCCCTGGAACACTGAAGCTTTCTTT.

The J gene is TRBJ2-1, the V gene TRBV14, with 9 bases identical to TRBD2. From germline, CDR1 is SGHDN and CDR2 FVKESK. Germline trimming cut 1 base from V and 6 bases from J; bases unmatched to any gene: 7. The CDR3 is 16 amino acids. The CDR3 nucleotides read TGTGCCAGCAGCCAAGTAGCGGGGGCCCCTTTCAATGAGCAGTTCTTC. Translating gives CASSQVAGAPFNEQFF. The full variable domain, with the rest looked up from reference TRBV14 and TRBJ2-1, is EAGVTQFPSHSVIEKGQTVTLRCDPISGHDNLYWYRRVMGKEIKFLLHFVKESKQDESGMPNNRFLAERTGGTYSTLKVQPAELEDSGVYFCASSQVAGAPFNEQFFGPGTRLTVL.

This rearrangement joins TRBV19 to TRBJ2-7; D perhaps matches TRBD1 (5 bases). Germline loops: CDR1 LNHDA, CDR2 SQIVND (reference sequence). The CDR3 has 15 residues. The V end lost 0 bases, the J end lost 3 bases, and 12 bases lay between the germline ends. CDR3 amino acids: CASSIDLGQGYEQYF. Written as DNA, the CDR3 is TGTGCCAGTAGTATAGACCTCGGGCAGGGCTACGAGCAGTACTTC.

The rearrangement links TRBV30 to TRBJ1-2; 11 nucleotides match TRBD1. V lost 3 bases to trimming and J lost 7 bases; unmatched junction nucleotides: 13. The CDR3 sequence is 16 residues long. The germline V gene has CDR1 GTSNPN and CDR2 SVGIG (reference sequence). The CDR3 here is CAWSPLGGQGDRGYTF. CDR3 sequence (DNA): TGTGCCTGGAGCCCTCTAGGGGGACAGGGGGATCGTGGCTACACCTTC.

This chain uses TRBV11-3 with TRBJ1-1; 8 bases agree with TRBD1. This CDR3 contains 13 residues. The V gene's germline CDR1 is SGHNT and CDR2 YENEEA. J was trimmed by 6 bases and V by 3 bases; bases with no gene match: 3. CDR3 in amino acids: CASSFQGASEAFF. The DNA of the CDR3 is TGTGCCAGCAGCTTTCAGGGGGCGTCTGAAGCTTTCTTT. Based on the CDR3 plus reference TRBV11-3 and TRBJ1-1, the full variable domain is EAGVVQSPRYKIIEKKQPVAFWCNPISGHNTLYWYLQNLGQGPELLIRYENEEAVDDSQLPKDRFSAERLKGVDSTLKIQPAELGDSAVYLCASSFQGASEAFFGQGTRLTVV.

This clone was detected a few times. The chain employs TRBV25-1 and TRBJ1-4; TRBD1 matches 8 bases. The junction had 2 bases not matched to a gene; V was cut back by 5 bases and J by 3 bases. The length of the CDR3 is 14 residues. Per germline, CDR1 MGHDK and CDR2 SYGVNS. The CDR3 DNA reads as TGTGCCAGCAGTCGACAGGGGCCTAATGAAAAACTGTTTTTT. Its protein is CASSRQGPNEKLFF. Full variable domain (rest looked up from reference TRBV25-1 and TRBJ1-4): EADIYQTPRYLVIGTGKKITLECSQTMGHDKMYWYQQDPGMELHLIHYSYGVNSTEKGDLSSESTVSRIRTEHFPLTLESARPSHTSQYLCASSRQGPNEKLFFGSGTQLSVL.

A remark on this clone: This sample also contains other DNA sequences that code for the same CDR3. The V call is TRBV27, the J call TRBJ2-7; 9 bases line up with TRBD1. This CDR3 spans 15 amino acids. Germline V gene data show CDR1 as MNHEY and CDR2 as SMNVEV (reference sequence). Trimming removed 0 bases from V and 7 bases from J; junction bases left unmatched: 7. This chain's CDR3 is CASSLSGDRVVEQYF. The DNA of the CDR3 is TGTGCCAGCAGTTTATCGGGGGACAGGGTGGTTGAGCAGTACTTC.

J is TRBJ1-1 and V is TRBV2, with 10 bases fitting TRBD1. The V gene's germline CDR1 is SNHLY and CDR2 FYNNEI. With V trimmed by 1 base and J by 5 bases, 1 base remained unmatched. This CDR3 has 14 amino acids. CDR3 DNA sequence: TGTGCCAGCAGTGAAGGGACAGGGGGGACTGAAGCTTTCTTT. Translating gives CASSEGTGGTEAFF.

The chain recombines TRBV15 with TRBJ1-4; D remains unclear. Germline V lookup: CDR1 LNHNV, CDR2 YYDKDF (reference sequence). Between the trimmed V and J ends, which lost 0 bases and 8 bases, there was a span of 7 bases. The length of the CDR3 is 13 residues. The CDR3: CATSRDWQEKLFF. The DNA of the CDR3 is TGTGCCACCAGCAGAGATTGGCAGGAAAAACTGTTTTTT.